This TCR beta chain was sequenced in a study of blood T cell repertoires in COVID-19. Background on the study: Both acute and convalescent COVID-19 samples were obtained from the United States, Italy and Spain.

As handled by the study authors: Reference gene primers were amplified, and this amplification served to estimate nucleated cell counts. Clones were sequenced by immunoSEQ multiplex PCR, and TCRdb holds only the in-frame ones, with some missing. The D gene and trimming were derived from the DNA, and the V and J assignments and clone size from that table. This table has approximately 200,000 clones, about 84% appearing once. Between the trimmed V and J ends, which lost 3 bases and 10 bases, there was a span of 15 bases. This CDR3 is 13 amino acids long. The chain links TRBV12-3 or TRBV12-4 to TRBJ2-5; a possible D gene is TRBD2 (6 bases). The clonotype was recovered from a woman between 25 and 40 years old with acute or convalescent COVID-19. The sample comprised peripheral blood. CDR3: CASSFGGLRGQYF. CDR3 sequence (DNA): TGTGCCAGCAGTTTTGGAGGGTTACGCGGCCAGTACTTC.